This T cell receptor (beta chain) was obtained from a study of beta chain features in type 1 diabetes. Study-wide results and limits: Shortening of TCRB CDR3s, moderate but significant, appeared in all four CD4+ subsets of Type 1 diabetes patients. Sampled from patients, naive, central memory and Treg TCRB repertoires appeared more similar than those sampled from healthy donors.

In the case of this clone: What it binds is unknown.

Sorting of CD4+ naive, central memory, regulatory and stem cell-like memory cells was performed via CD45RO/CCR7/CD25/CD127/CD95/CD27. This CDR3 has 14 residues. Germline V gene lookup returns CDR1 SQVTM and CDR2 ANQGSEA. Trimming pared 5 bases from V and 7 bases from J, leaving 18 bases between. Isolated RNA was reverse transcribed in full, so expressed TCRB transcripts were sequenced. Produced via immunoSEQ multiplex PCR; TCRdb's table is partial and in-frame only. The data show 200,000 to 300,000 clones, 55% to 70% seen once. The chain combines TRBV29-1 with TRBJ2-1, with D unresolved. Source material: naive CD4+ T cells from blood. The TCR was taken from a young man in good health. Written as DNA, the CDR3 is TGCAGCGTTCGCGAAGGTGGAGCTTATAATGAGCAGTTCTTC. This codes for CSVREGGAYNEQFF.